Listed below are T cell receptor beta chains from one sample, sequenced in a study of T cell responses to AZD1222 COVID-19 vaccine. Here immunoSEQ multiplex PCR was the method, and the copy in TCRdb shows in-frame clones only, minus some. The sample includes 150,000 to 200,000 clones, roughly 87% of them seen just once. Sequencing was performed on peripheral blood, taken 28 days after the second AZD1222 dose. The receptors here all came from an adult who received the AZD1222 COVID-19 vaccine. Each CDR3 is given with its conserved first and last residue.

TRBV6-1,TRBJ1-2,CASSEDGRNYGYTF
TRBV5-5,TRBJ2-7,CASTTYGTGGSYEQYF
TRBV28,TRBJ2-2,CASSPSGINTGELFF
TRBV3-1/TRBV3-2,TRBJ1-3,CASSALTGYRNTIYF
TRBV11-1,TRBJ2-1,CASSLNDLAGSSPFF
TRBV28,TRBJ1-1,CASSLPRQNTEAFF
TRBV3-1/TRBV3-2,TRBJ1-5,CASKTQGPTNQPQHF
TRBV6-5,TRBJ1-1,CASSSGTGIRAFF
TRBV6-5,TRBJ1-6,CASSYSGGDNSPLHF
TRBV19,TRBJ2-5,CASSIGQGLGRETQYF